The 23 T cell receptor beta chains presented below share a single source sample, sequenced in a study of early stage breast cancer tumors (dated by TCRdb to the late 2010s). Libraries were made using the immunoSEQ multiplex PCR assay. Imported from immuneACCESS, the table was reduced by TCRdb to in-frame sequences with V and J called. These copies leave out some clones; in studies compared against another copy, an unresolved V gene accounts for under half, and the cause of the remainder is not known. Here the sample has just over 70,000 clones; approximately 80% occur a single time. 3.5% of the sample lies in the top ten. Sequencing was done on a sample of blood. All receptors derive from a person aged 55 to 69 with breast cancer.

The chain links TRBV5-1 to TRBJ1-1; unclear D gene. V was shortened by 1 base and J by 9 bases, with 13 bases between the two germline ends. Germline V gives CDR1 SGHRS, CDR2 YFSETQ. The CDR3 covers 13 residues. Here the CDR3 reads CASSLSPRTQAFF. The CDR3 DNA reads TGCGCCAGCAGCTTGAGCCCCCGGACCCAAGCTTTCTTT.

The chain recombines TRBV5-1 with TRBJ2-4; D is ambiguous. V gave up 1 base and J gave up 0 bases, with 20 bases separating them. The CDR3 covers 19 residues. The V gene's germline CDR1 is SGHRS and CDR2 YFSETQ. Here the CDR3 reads CASSLWSSTGALAKNIQYF. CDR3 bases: TGCGCCAGCAGCTTGTGGTCAAGCACGGGCGCCCTAGCCAAAAACATTCAGTACTTC.

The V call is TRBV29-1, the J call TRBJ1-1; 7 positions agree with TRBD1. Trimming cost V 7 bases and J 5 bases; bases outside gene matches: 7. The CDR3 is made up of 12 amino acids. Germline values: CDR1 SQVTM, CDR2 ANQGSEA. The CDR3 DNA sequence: TGCAGCGGTCGACAGGGAACTACTGAAGCTTTCTTT. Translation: CSGRQGTTEAFF.

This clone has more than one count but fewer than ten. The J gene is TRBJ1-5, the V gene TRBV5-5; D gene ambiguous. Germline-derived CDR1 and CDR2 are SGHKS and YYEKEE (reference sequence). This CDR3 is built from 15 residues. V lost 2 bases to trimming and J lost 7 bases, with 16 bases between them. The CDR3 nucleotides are TGTGCCAGCAGCTTCGCGCCGACGGGAGAGCAGCCCCAGCATTTT. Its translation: CASSFAPTGEQPQHF.

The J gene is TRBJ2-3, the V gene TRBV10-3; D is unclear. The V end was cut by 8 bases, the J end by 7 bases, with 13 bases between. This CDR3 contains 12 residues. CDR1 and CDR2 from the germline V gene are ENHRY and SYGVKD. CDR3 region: CAIAGVENTQYF. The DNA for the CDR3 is TGTGCCATCGCAGGAGTTGAAAATACGCAGTATTTT.

CDR3 sequence: CASSQESQYNEQFF. DNA of the CDR3: TGCGCCAGCAGCCAAGAATCACAGTACAATGAGCAGTTCTTC. This chain uses TRBV4-3 with TRBJ2-1; D is uncertain. Per germline, CDR1 LGHNA and CDR2 YSLEER. V lost 0 bases and J 4 bases, leaving 7 bases between the germline ends. The CDR3 length is 14 residues.

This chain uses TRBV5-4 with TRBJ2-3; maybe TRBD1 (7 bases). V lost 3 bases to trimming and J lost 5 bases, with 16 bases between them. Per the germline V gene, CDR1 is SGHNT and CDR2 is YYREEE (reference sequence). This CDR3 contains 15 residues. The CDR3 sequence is CASSSTGRMGDTQYF. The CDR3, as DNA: TGTGCCAGCAGCTCGACAGGGAGGATGGGAGATACGCAGTATTTT.

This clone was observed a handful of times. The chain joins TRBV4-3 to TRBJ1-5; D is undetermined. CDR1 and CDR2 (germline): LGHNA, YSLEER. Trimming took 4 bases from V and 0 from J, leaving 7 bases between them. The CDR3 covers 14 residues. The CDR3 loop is CASSPEISNQPQHF. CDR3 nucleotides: TGCGCCAGCAGCCCCGAGATTAGCAATCAGCCCCAGCATTTT.

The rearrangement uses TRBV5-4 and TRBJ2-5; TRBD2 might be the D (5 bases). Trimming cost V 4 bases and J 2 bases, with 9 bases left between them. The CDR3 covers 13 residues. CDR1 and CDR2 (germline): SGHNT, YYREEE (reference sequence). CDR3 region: CASSSPGQETQYF. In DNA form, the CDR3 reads TGTGCCAGCAGCAGCCCGGGACAAGAGACCCAGTACTTC.

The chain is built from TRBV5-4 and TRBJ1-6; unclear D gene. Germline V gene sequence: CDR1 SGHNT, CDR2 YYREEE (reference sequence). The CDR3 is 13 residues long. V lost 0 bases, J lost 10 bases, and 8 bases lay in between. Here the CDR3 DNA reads TGTGCCAGCAGCTTGGGGGCGGAGTCACCCCTCCACTTT. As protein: CASSLGAESPLHF. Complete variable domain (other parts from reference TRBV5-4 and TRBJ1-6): ETGVTQSPTHLIKTRGQQVTLRCSSQSGHNTVSWYQQALGQGPQFIFQYYREEENGRGNFPPRFSGLQFPNYSSELNVNALELDDSALYLCASSLGAESPLHFGNGTRLTVT.

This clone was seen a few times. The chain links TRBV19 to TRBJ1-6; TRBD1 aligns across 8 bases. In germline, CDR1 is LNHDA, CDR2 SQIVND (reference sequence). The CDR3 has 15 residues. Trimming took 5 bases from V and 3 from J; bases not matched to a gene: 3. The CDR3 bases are TGTGCCAGTAGTCGTGGACAGGGCTATAATTCACCCCTCCACTTT. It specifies CASSRGQGYNSPLHF.

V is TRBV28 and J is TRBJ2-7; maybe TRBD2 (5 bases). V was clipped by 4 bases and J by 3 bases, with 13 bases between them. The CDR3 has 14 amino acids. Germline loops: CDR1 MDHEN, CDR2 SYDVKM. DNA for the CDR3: TGTGCCAGCAGTTCCACTAGTTTAAGCTACGAGCAGTACTTC. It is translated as CASSSTSLSYEQYF.

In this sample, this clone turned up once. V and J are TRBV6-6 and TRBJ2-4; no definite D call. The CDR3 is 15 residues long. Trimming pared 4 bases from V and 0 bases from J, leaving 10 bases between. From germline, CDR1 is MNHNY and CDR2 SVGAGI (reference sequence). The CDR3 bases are TGTGCCAGCAGTTCTCAGGAGCTAGCCAAAAACATTCAGTACTTC. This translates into CASSSQELAKNIQYF.

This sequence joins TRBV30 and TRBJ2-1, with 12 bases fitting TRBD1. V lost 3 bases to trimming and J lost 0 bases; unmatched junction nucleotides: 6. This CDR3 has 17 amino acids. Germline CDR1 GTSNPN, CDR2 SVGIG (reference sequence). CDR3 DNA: TGTGCCTGGAGGGGGACAGGGGGCCTCCTCTCCTACAATGAGCAGTTCTTC. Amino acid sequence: CAWRGTGGLLSYNEQFF.

The CDR3 is CASSLQITGELFF. The CDR3 region has the DNA TGTGCCAGCAGCCTCCAAATCACCGGGGAGCTGTTTTTT. The chain joins TRBV7-6 to TRBJ2-2; D ambiguous. Per germline, CDR1 SGHVS and CDR2 FNYEAQ. The CDR3 is made up of 13 amino acids. V was trimmed by 5 bases and J by 4 bases, leaving 8 bases between them. The variable domain in full, with the rest retrieved from reference TRBV7-6 and TRBJ2-2, is GAGVSQSPRYKVTKRGQDVALRCDPISGHVSLYWYRQALGQGPEFLTYFNYEAQQDKSGLPNDRFSAERPEGSISTLTIQRTEQRDSAMYRCASSLQITGELFFGEGSRLTVL.

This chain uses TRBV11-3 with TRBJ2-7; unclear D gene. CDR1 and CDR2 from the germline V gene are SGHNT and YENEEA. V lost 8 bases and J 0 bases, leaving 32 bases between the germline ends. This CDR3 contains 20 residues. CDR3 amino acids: CASWIIQISFRGFFSYEQYF. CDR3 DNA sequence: TGTGCCAGCTGGATCATCCAAATATCCTTCCGCGGTTTTTTCTCCTACGAGCAGTACTTC.

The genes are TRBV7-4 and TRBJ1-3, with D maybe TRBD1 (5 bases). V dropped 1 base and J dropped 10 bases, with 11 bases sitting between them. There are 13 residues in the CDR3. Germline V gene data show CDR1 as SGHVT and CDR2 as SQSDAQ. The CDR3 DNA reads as TGTGCCAGCAGCTTAGTAGGGGAATATACCATATATTTT. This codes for CASSLVGEYTIYF.

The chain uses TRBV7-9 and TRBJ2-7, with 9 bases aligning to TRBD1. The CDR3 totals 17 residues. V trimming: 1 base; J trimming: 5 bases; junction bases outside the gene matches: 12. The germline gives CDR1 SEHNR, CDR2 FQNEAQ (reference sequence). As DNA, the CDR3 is TGTGCCAGCAGCTTAGAGGGGAGTGGGGACAGGGTCGACGAGCAGTACTTC. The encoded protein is CASSLEGSGDRVDEQYF. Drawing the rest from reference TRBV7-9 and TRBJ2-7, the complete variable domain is DTGVSQNPRHKITKRGQNVTFRCDPISEHNRLYWYRQTLGQGPEFLTYFQNEAQLEKSRLLSDRFSAERPKGSFSTLEIQRTEQGDSAMYLCASSLEGSGDRVDEQYFGPGTRLTVT.

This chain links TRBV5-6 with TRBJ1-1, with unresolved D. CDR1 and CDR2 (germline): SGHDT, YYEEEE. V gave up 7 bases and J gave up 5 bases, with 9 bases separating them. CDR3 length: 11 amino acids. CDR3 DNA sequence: TGTGCCAGCCGCTGGGGAACTGAAGCTTTCTTT. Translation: CASRWGTEAFF. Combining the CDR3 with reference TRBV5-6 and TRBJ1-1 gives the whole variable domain DAGVTQSPTHLIKTRGQQVTLRCSPKSGHDTVSWYQQALGQGPQFIFQYYEEEERQRGNFPDRFSGHQFPNYSSELNVNALLLGDSALYLCASRWGTEAFFGQGTRLTVV.

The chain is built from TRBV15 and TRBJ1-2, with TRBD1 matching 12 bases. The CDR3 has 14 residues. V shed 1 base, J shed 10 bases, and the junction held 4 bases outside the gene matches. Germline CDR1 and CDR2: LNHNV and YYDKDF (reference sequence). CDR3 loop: CATSRGGTGGDYTF. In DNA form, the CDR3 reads TGTGCCACCAGCAGAGGGGGGACAGGGGGCGACTACACCTTC.

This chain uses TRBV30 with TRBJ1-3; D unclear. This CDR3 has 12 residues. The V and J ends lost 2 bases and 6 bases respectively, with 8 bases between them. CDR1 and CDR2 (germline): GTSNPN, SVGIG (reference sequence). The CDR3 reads CAWSWTENTIYF. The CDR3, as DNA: TGTGCCTGGAGTTGGACGGAAAACACCATATATTTT.

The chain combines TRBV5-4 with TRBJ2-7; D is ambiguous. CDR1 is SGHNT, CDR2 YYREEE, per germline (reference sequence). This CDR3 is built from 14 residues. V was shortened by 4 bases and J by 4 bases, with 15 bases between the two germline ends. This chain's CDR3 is CASSPSSYRYEQYF. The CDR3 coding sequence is TGTGCCAGCAGCCCTTCCAGCTATCGATACGAGCAGTACTTC.

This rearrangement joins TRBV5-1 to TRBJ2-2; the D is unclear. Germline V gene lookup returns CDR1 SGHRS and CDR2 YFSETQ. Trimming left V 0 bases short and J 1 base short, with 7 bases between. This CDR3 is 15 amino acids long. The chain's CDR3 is CASSLDGKNTGELFF. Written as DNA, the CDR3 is TGCGCCAGCAGCTTGGACGGAAAGAACACCGGGGAGCTGTTTTTT.